The text below deals with one T cell receptor beta chain. The CDR3 runs to 12 residues. CDR1 and CDR2 from the germline V gene are MNHEY and SVGEGT. With 4 bases removed from V and 7 bases from J, the gap between germline ends came to 8 bases. This record comes from a study of control samples from healthy donors and cancer patients. Only in-frame clones appear in the TCRdb table, and some are missing; sequencing was by immunoSEQ multiplex PCR. The repertoire holds tens of thousands of clones, with approximately 88% as singletons. Sequencing was carried out using PBMCs. This TCR came from a woman between 45 and 60 years old with colorectal cancer. V usage is TRBV6-2 or TRBV6-3 and J usage is TRBJ2-1; D unresolved. The chain's CDR3 is CASSLPLNEQFF. CDR3 bases: TGTGCCAGCAGTTTGCCGCTAAATGAGCAGTTCTTC.